This T cell receptor (beta chain) comes out of a study of regulatory T cells in long-lasting Graves disease. About the study: Persistent Graves' disease meant over 5 years of antithyroid drugs with positive TSH receptor antibodies.

CDR1 is MDHEN, CDR2 SYDVKM, per germline. This CDR3 has 16 residues. This clonotype appeared once. No antigen is known for it. A much larger clone differs from this one at a single base, so this may be a read error. Both iRepertoire HTBI primers and Arm-PCR of CDR3 regions were used to build the TCR beta libraries. TCRdb re-called the multiplex PCR reads with MiXCR, one entry per CDR3 protein. The sample consists of approximately 400,000 distinct CDR3 sequences, around 20% of them appearing once. Findings of the study overall: Persistent disease favored TRBV28, TRBJ1-2 and TRBJ2-5. TCR diversity in persistent Graves' patients was below that of newly diagnosed ones.

Described time point: persistent/refractory GD, antithyroid drugs over 5 years with positive TRAb. PBMC-derived RNA was used for the TCR library. The sequencing used peripheral blood mononuclear cells (PBMCs), collected when the disease was refractory, from a patient treated with antithyroid drugs. The TCR comes from a female donor with Graves disease. This chain uses TRBV28 with TRBJ1-1; D is unresolved. The CDR3: CPSSFDLIKMNTEAFF. CDR3 in DNA: TGTCCCAGCAGTTTCGACCTGATAAAAATGAACACTGAAGCTTTCTTT. Supplemented by reference TRBV28 and TRBJ1-1, the full variable domain reads DVKVTQSSRYLVKRTGEKVFLECVQDMDHENMFWYRQDPGLGLRLIYFSYDVKMKEKGDIPEGYSVSREKKERFSLILESASTNQTSMYLCPSSFDLIKMNTEAFFGQGTRLTVV.